This T cell receptor (beta chain) was captured by sequencing in a study of shared clonotypes between healthy human individuals (dated by TCRdb to about 2020). Notes on the research overall: The cohort included three men and a couple of women between 18 and 49 years of age. For each donor, CD4 naive and CD4 memory were each run on three plates, CD8 naive on two plates, and CD8 memory on one plate. To estimate repertoire size and how much clonotype sharing occurs between individuals, the study deeply sequenced the blood TCR repertoires of a handful of healthy adults. To increase sequencing depth and limit assay-specific biases, TCR repertoire library preparation and sequencing were carried out by different laboratories using diverse techniques. Per donor, leukapheresis produced somewhere between about 0.9 and 9 billion PBMCs. The study at large found these results: Even with the large sequencing depth, rarefaction of the sorted-subset datasets indicated that sequencing was incomplete. Higher generation probabilities were observed for clonotypes shared by all four sorted-subset donors than for non-shared clonotypes. Larger estimated clonotype richness was generally found for naive subsets than for memory subsets. The small number of donors limited the genetic and exposure-history diversity represented. Sampling was limited to blood, and TCR repertoires in tissue likely differ from TCR repertoires in blood. When several donors were compared, the shared fraction of clonotypes was about 5.2% for naive CD4, about 4% for naive CD8, about 2.5% for memory CD4, and 0.35% to 0.5% for memory CD8. Pairwise subsampling led to the expectation that sequencing depth would affect the degree of clonotype sharing among donors.

This clone has just one count. Its antigen is not yet known. No base quality values were provided; no much bigger clone lies one nucleotide off. The donors were healthy, HIV-negative adults with no recently reported acute infections or vaccinations. Every donor was a Caucasian adult residing in Nashville, Tennessee, USA. CD4+ T cells were enriched through magnetic negative selection, after which naive cells were positively selected on CD45RA and the remaining negative fraction served as the memory subset. Blood was collected by leukapheresis, and PBMCs were isolated by Ficoll-Histopaque density gradient centrifugation and then cryopreserved in liquid nitrogen vapor phase. Analytical flow cytometry was used to check the purity and quantity of every magnetically sorted T cell population. Genomic DNA was isolated from each sorted fraction and quantified by UV absorbance on a Nanodrop 2000c. Using the deep immunoSEQ assay, multiplex PCR amplified TCR CDR3 regions from genomic DNA. Extracted genomic DNA from each cell subset was distributed evenly across all wells of several immunoSEQ 96-well plates, and each plate was treated as a replicate. For sorted subsets, about 200 ng genomic DNA, equal to 30,000 or so T cell genomes, was loaded into each replicate PCR. The purified libraries were quantified using a Qubit 3.0 fluorometer, sized with a Bioanalyzer 2100, and then quantified again using the KAPA Library Quantification kit. Every immunoSEQ 96-well plate was sequenced on a dedicated single-read 150-cycle Illumina NextSeq 550 flow cell. From the authors' description of their analysis: Because only junctional sequences without quality scores were contained in the immunoSEQ output, filtering matching that applied to full-length reads could not be performed. To assign V/J genes and CDR3, sequences were annotated using PyIR, a Python wrapper for IgBLAST v1.9, with IMGT germline references. Reads with weak V/J assignments (E-value above 1e-6), missing CDR3, stop codons, out-of-frame junctions, or ambiguous translated residues were removed. A V3J clonotype was defined by an identical inferred V gene, J gene, and CDR3 amino acid sequence. Percentage overlap between repertoires was computed as shared unique clonotypes divided by the size of the smaller repertoire. Repertoire richness was assessed with RTK rarefaction, the Chao1 estimator, and Recon v2.1 estimates of unobserved clonotypes. Generation probabilities for all TCRbeta clonotypes obtained by the gDNA method from a handful of donors were computed using OLGA. Imported from immuneACCESS, the table was reduced by TCRdb to in-frame sequences with V and J called. These copies leave out some clones; in studies compared against another copy, an unresolved V gene accounts for under half, and the cause of the remainder is not known. V and J calls and clone size are given by that table; D and trimming were obtained from the DNA. This sample has approximately 2,300,000 clones in its table, and 85% to 95% of those were observed once. Together, the top ten hold about 0.36% of the sample.

Taken from the germline V gene, the CDR1 and CDR2 loops are MNHNS and SASEGT. From cysteine to phenylalanine, the CDR3 is 16 amino acids long. Kept here is only the CDR3 DNA, which spans 48 bases and is read in frame from base 1. V is pared back by 4 bases and J by 0 bases, with 13 bases lying between the germline termini. The chain joins TRBV6-1 to TRBJ2-1, with the D gene uncertain. The sample was naive CD4+ T cells from PBMCs. Per the publication, the cell subset or site label means: CD45RA+ positively selected. This receptor was identified in a man younger than 35 in good health. Some clones in this sample may be carry-over from other donors' samples. The sequenced DNA: TGTGCCAGCAGTGGACGGACGTCGAGCTCCTACAATGAGCAGTTCTTC. Its product reads: CASSGRTSSSYNEQFF.